This T cell receptor (beta chain) is drawn from a study of identical twins. Overall study findings and caveats: Out-of-frame beta chain sequences displayed weaker excess sharing between twins.

Every donor was a healthy Caucasian. On this clonotype itself: Its antigen is still unknown.

Looked up from germline, CDR1 is SGHDN and CDR2 is FVKESK. Trimming took 1 base from V and 9 from J, leaving 12 bases between them. CDR3 length: 13 residues. One entry per CDR3 protein results from TCRdb running MiXCR on the 5' RACE reads. The table has 1.5 million or so distinct CDR3 sequences, under 35% seen once. The sequence was obtained from a newborn girl in good health. The rearrangement links TRBV14 to TRBJ1-2; D might be TRBD1 (5 bases). Sequencing used cord blood. The CDR3 DNA follows: TGTGCCAGCAGCCAAGTTCTTCAGGACAGCTACACCTTC. Translated, it gives CASSQVLQDSYTF. The whole variable domain, remainder taken from reference TRBV14 and TRBJ1-2, is EAGVTQFPSHSVIEKGQTVTLRCDPISGHDNLYWYRRVMGKEIKFLLHFVKESKQDESGMPNNRFLAERTGGTYSTLKVQPAELEDSGVYFCASSQVLQDSYTFGSGTRLTVV.